One sample yielded the 4 T cell receptor beta chains listed below, sequenced in a study of T cell clonality in common variable immunodeficiency. Here immunoSEQ multiplex PCR was the method, and the copy in TCRdb shows in-frame clones only, minus some. Sampling found under 45,000 clones, none seen once. Sequencing input: peripheral blood mononuclear cells. These receptors all stem from a person aged 18-69 years in good health.

At least ten counts were recorded for this clone. The read ends 3 residues before the CDR3 terminus; that terminus is restored from the germline J gene. The V call is TRBV6-9, the J call TRBJ2-5; D might be TRBD2 (6 bases). The CDR3 has 15 residues. Germline values: CDR1 MNHGY, CDR2 SVAAGI. V lost 5 bases to trimming and J lost 6 bases, with 19 bases between them. The covered CDR3 bases are TGTGCCAGCAGTGTGGGACTCTGGGGCGTCCAGACC. Its protein is CASSVGLWGVQT. The entire CDR3 sequence reads CASSVGLWGVQTQYF.

This clone was seen many times. Coverage ceases 3 residues before the CDR3 finishes, and the germline J gene fills in the end. V gene TRBV5-1 combines with J gene TRBJ2-5; TRBD1 aligns across 7 bases. V trimming: 3 bases; J trimming: 4 bases; junction bases outside the gene matches: 9. The CDR3 loop spans 15 amino acids. Germline CDR1 is SGHRS and CDR2 is YFSETQ. CDR3 region: CASSSGQGDGETQYF. The sequenced part of the CDR3 DNA is TGCGCCAGCAGCTCTGGGCAGGGGGACGGAGAGACC.

This clone was seen at least ten times. The CDR3 end is not reached by the read, which stops 3 residues before it; the germline J gene fills it in. The chain couples TRBV20-1 to TRBJ2-7, with D possibly TRBD2 on 5 matching bases. V was pared by 0 bases and J by 0 bases, with 9 bases between. The CDR3 covers 14 residues. Germline-derived CDR1 and CDR2 are DFQATT and SNEGSKA (reference sequence). The covered CDR3 bases are TGCAGTGCTAGAGAATCTAGCTTCTCCTACGAG. Translated: CSARESSFSYE. The full CDR3 sequence reads CSARESSFSYEQYF.

The table lists this clone with many counts. Read data end 3 residues before the CDR3 end; the end is taken from the germline J gene. This chain links TRBV18 with TRBJ1-6; maybe TRBD1 (5 bases). CDR1 KGHSH and CDR2 LQKENI come from the germline V gene. This CDR3 is 13 amino acids long. The CDR3 DNA, read in part, is TGTGTCGGAGGGGAGGGAGATAATTCACCC. Protein product: CVGGEGDNSP. In full, the CDR3 is CVGGEGDNSPLHF. Full variable domain (outside the CDR3, taken from reference TRBV18 and TRBJ1-6): NAGVMQNPRHLVRRRGQEARLRCSPMKGHSHVYWYRQLPEEGLKFMVYLQKENIIDESGMPKERFSAEFPKEGPSILRIQQVVRGDSAAYFCVGGEGDNSPLHFGNGTRLTVT.